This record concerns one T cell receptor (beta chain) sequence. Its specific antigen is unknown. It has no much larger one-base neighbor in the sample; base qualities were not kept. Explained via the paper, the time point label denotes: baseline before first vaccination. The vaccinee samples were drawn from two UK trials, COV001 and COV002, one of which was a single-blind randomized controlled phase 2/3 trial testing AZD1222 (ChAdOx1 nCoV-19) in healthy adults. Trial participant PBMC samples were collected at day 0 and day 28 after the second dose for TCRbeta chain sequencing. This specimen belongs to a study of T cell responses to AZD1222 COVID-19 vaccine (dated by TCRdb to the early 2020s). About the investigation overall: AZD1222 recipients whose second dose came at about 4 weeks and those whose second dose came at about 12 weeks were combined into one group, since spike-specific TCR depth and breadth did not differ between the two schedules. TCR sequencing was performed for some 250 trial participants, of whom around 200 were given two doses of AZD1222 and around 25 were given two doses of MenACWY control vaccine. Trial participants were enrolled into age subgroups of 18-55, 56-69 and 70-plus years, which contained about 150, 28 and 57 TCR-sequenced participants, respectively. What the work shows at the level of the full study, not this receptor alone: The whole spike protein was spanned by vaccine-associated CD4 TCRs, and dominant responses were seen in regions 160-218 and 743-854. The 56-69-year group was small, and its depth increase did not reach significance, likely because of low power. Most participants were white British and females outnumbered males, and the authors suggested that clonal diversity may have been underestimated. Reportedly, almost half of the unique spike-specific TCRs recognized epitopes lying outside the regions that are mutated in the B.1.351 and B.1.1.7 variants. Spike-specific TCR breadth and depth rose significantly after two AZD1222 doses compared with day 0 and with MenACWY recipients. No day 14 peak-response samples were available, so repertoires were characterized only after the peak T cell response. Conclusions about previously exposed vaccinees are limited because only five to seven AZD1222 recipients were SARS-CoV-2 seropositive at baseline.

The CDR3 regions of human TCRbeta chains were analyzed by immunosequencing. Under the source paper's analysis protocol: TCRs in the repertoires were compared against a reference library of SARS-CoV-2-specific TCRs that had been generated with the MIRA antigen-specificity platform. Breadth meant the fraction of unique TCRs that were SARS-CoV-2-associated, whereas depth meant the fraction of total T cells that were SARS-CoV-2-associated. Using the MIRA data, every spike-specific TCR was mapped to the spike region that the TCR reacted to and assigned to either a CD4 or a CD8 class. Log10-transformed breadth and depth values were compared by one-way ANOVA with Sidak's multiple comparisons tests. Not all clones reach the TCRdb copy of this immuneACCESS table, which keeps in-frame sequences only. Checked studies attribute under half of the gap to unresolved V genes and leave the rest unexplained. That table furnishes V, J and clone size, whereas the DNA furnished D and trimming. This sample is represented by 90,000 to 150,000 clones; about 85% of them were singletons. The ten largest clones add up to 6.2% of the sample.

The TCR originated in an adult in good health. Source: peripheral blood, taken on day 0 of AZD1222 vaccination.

In nucleotide form, the sequence is TGTGCCAGCAGCGTATTTCTGGAGGGTCACAATGAGCAGTTCTTC. This translates into CASSVFLEGHNEQFF. The chain is encoded by TRBV9 joined to TRBJ2-1; TRBD2 might be the D gene, on 6 matching bases. The CDR3 sequence holds 15 residues, the cysteine and phenylalanine included. Just CDR3 DNA is preserved here, 45 bases in frame from base 1. V gives up 1 base and J gives up 5 bases, and the segment between their germline ends measures 13 bases. The CDR1 and CDR2 encoded by the germline V gene are SGDLS and YYNGEE.